These 27 T cell receptor beta chains originate from one sample sequenced in a study of T cell repertoires in cytomegalovirus infection. These receptors have no known antigen. TCRdb ran MiXCR on the reads and lists one entry per CDR3 protein. The table records 300,000 or so distinct CDR3 sequences, approximately 25% of them present only once. The sample was cultured PBMCs, taken from culture after CMV antigen stimulation. Every receptor here comes from a human donor in good health (CMV status not recorded). Some clones in this sample may be carry-over from other donors' samples.

The J gene is TRBJ2-7, the V gene TRBV12-3 or TRBV12-4; D remains unclear. This CDR3 is built from 13 residues. Trimming left V 5 bases short and J 2 bases short, with 10 bases between. As DNA, the CDR3 is TGTGCCAGCAGTCCCAGCTTGACCTACGAGCAGTACTTC. It codes for CASSPSLTYEQYF.

J is TRBJ2-1 and V is TRBV4-3; TRBD1 matches 7 bases. The V segment lost 2 bases and the J segment 0 bases; nucleotides outside the gene matches: 1. CDR3 length equals 15 residues. Germline V gene data show CDR1 as LGHNA and CDR2 as YSLEER. Here the CDR3 reads CASSQYRGSYNEQFF. The CDR3 nucleotides are TGCGCCAGCAGCCAATACAGGGGCTCCTACAATGAGCAGTTCTTC.

This clonotype has at least ten counts. The chain recombines TRBV7-2 with TRBJ2-2; 8 bases align to TRBD2. This CDR3 region has 15 residues. The germline gives CDR1 SGHTA, CDR2 FQGNSA. Trimming took 3 bases from V and 2 from J; bases not matched to a gene: 2. In nucleotides, the CDR3 is TGTGCCAGCAGCTTGACTAGCGCCAACACCGGGGAGCTGTTTTTT. It yields the protein CASSLTSANTGELFF.

This clonotype was seen a few times. The V call is TRBV7-9, the J call TRBJ2-1; 8 positions match TRBD2. Trimming at V came to 0 bases and at J to 5 bases, leaving 9 bases not matched to a gene. The germline V gene encodes CDR1 SEHNR and CDR2 FQNEAQ (reference sequence). This CDR3 has 17 residues. The CDR3 DNA sequence: TGTGCCAGCAGCTTAGCGCTAAAAGCGGGAGATAACAATGAGCAGTTCTTC. It yields the protein CASSLALKAGDNNEQFF.

This sequence joins TRBV20-1 and TRBJ2-1; D gene uncertain. The germline gives CDR1 DFQATT, CDR2 SNEGSKA (reference sequence). V lost 0 bases, J lost 6 bases, and 6 bases lay in between. The CDR3 contains 12 residues. The DNA of the CDR3 is TGCAGTGCTAGAGATGGGCGCAATGAGCAGTTCTTC. Amino acid sequence: CSARDGRNEQFF.

In its sample, this clonotype was seen a few times. The final CDR3 position lacks the conserved phenylalanine or tryptophan, pointing to a likely read error. Because the CDR3's place on the DNA is in doubt, the DNA is left out and the CDR3 is given as listed by TCRdb. This sequence joins TRBV6-2 or TRBV6-3 and TRBJ2-1; no check of the table's D call, TRBD2, against the DNA was made. The CDR3 length is 14 residues, termini included. The germline gives CDR1 MNHEY, CDR2 SVGEGT. The chain's CDR3 is CARITGTSGRARGS.

This clonotype has only a few counts. The CDR3 loop is CASSYWTGNQPQHF. CDR3 bases: TGTGCCAGCAGTTACTGGACAGGGAATCAGCCCCAGCATTTT. The chain employs TRBV6-2 or TRBV6-3 and TRBJ1-5, with 8 bases lining up with TRBD1. The CDR3 consists of 14 residues. The J segment lost 4 bases and the V segment lost 1 base, leaving 0 bases of the junction unmatched. Germline assignment: CDR1 MNHEY and CDR2 SVGEGT.

This rearrangement joins TRBV25-1 to TRBJ1-1, with 9 bases fitting TRBD1. V trimming: 4 bases; J trimming: 5 bases; junction bases outside the gene matches: 8. Germline V gives CDR1 MGHDK, CDR2 SYGVNS. The CDR3 contains 15 residues. The CDR3 region has the DNA TGTGCCAGCAGTGGGGGTGGACAGGGGCGGACTGAAGCTTTCTTT. Translating it yields CASSGGGQGRTEAFF.

The chain uses TRBV19 and TRBJ2-2; no reliable D call. Germline loops: CDR1 LNHDA, CDR2 SQIVND (reference sequence). The CDR3 has 13 amino acids. V shed 0 bases and J shed 5 bases, with 4 bases lying between them. CDR3 in DNA: TGTGCCAGTAGTATAGATGGAACCGGGGAGCTGTTTTTT. Amino acids: CASSIDGTGELFF.

The chain employs TRBV10-3 and TRBJ2-7, with 9 bases matching TRBD2. This CDR3 has 13 residues. V lost 6 bases, J lost 3 bases, and 3 bases stayed unmatched. Germline values: CDR1 ENHRY, CDR2 SYGVKD. CDR3 loop: CAISQLAGYEQYV. CDR3 coding DNA: TGTGCCATCAGCCAACTAGCGGGCTACGAGCAGTACGTC.

This clonotype was detected only a few times. The rearrangement links TRBV6-2 or TRBV6-3 to TRBJ2-5; the D gene is possibly TRBD1 (6 bases). The ends were cut back, 2 bases at V and 6 bases at J, with 16 bases in the middle. Germline-derived CDR1 and CDR2 are MNHEY and SVGEGT. The CDR3 sequence is 15 residues long. Here the CDR3 reads CASSYETGVLKTQYF. In DNA, the CDR3 is TGTGCCAGCAGTTACGAGACAGGAGTTCTGAAGACCCAGTACTTC.

This clonotype has more than one count but fewer than ten. V gene TRBV4-3 combines with J gene TRBJ2-1; D remains ambiguous. The V end was cut by 2 bases, the J end by 1 base, with 18 bases between. The CDR3 extends over 18 amino acids. Germline V gene lookup returns CDR1 LGHNA and CDR2 YSLEER. In DNA, the CDR3 is TGCGCCAGCAGCCAATCCGACTCCCACATAATATCCTACAATGAGCAGTTCTTC. This encodes CASSQSDSHIISYNEQFF.

This clonotype has ten or more counts. The gene calls are TRBV7-2 and TRBJ2-3; a weak D match, TRBD1 (5 bases). The CDR3 extends over 14 amino acids. Germline CDR1 reads SGHTA; CDR2 reads FQGNSA. The V and J ends lost 5 bases and 4 bases respectively, with 13 bases between them. This CDR3 reads CASSIDSTSDTQYF. As DNA, the CDR3 is TGTGCCAGCAGCATCGACAGTACCTCAGATACGCAGTATTTT.

The chain couples TRBV19 to TRBJ1-3; D uncertain. The V gene lost 5 bases and the J gene lost 0 bases, with 20 bases spanning the gap. CDR1 and CDR2 from the germline V gene are LNHDA and SQIVND (reference sequence). This CDR3 is 18 amino acids long. The CDR3 here is CASSPSTGLAYSGNTIYF. For the CDR3, the DNA is TGTGCCAGTAGTCCCTCCACCGGACTTGCCTACTCTGGAAACACCATATATTTT.

This clonotype was observed a handful of times. The chain recombines TRBV12-3 or TRBV12-4 with TRBJ1-1, with a tentative D call TRBD1 (5 bases). The CDR3 length is 13 residues. Deletions cut 4 bases from V and 8 bases from J, with 14 bases between. The CDR3 nucleotides read TGTGCCAGCAGTTCTTCTACTCACAGGGAAGCTTTCTTT. Translated: CASSSSTHREAFF.

This clonotype showed up many times. The chain has TRBV7-2 and TRBJ2-2; TRBD2 matches 11 bases. J was trimmed by 6 bases and V by 4 bases; bases with no gene match: 10. The germline gives CDR1 SGHTA, CDR2 FQGNSA. This CDR3 has 17 amino acids. CDR3 nucleotide sequence: TGTGCCAGCAGCTGGGCGACTAGCGGGATATGGGCCGGGGAGCTGTTTTTT. Translation gives CASSWATSGIWAGELFF.

The chain combines TRBV6-5 with TRBJ2-2; 7 bases fit TRBD2. The CDR3 has 15 amino acids. J gave up 4 bases and V 10 bases, and 12 bases lay outside the gene matches. In germline, CDR1 is MNHEY, CDR2 SVGAGI. CDR3 bases: TGTGCCACTAAGAGCGGGACGAGGGGCACCGGGGAGCTGTTTTTT. It yields the protein CATKSGTRGTGELFF.

A single count supports this clonotype. V and J are TRBV10-3 and TRBJ2-7; D unresolved. Germline CDR1 ENHRY, CDR2 SYGVKD. The CDR3 length is 14 residues. V lost 4 bases and J lost 0, with 10 bases in between. Here the CDR3 DNA reads TGTGCCATCAGTGTGCTAAGGGACTCCTACGAGCAGTACTTC. Amino acids: CAISVLRDSYEQYF.

This clonotype was found a few times. The chain employs TRBV27 and TRBJ2-1; the D gene is possibly TRBD2 (6 bases). Trimming left V 4 bases short and J 7 bases short, with 14 bases between. The CDR3 spans 14 residues. Looked up from germline, CDR1 is MNHEY and CDR2 is SMNVEV (reference sequence). The chain's CDR3 is CASSSRAEGNEQFF. The CDR3, as DNA: TGTGCCAGCAGTTCCCGAGCGGAGGGTAATGAGCAGTTCTTC.

This sequence joins TRBV6-2 or TRBV6-3 and TRBJ1-2; 9 bases agree with TRBD1. V gave up 6 bases and J gave up 7 bases; unmatched junction bases: 9. This CDR3 is 14 amino acids long. CDR1 is MNHEY, CDR2 SVGEGT, per germline. CDR3 protein: CASSKNRGQSGYTF. In DNA, the CDR3 is TGTGCCAGCAGCAAAAACAGGGGGCAGAGTGGCTACACCTTC.

The gene calls are TRBV20-1 and TRBJ2-4; 7 nucleotides agree with TRBD2. Germline CDR1 is DFQATT and CDR2 is SNEGSKA (reference sequence). This CDR3 is built from 12 residues. Trimming cost V 6 bases and J 7 bases; bases outside gene matches: 6. DNA of the CDR3: TGCAGTGCCTTGGGGGGGGTCAACATTCAGTACTTC. It yields the protein CSALGGVNIQYF.

This clonotype was detected ten times or more. This chain uses TRBV7-2 with TRBJ2-6, with D tentatively TRBD1 (6 bases). Germline assignment: CDR1 SGHTA and CDR2 FQGNSA. Trimming left V 1 base short and J 0 bases short, with 7 bases between. The CDR3 extends over 16 amino acids. This CDR3 is CASSLGGGSGANVLTF. The CDR3 region has the DNA TGTGCCAGCAGCTTAGGAGGGGGCTCTGGGGCCAACGTCCTGACTTTC. The full variable domain, its missing parts supplied by reference TRBV7-2 and TRBJ2-6, is GAGVSQSPSNKVTEKGKDVELRCDPISGHTALYWYRQSLGQGLEFLIYFQGNSAPDKSGLPSDRFSAERTGGSVSTLTIQRTQQEDSAVYLCASSLGGGSGANVLTFGAGSRLTVL.

The chain joins TRBV7-8 to TRBJ1-2, with a possible D match to TRBD1 (5 bases). Germline loops: CDR1 SGHVS, CDR2 FQNEAQ. The V and J ends lost 5 bases and 5 bases respectively, with 12 bases between them. The CDR3 sequence is 13 residues long. CDR3 bases: TGTGCCAGCAGCCCTCAGGGCTCTTATGGCTACACCTTC. Protein sequence: CASSPQGSYGYTF.

This chain joins TRBV4-1 and TRBJ2-7; D gene unclear. The V end was cut by 0 bases, the J end by 1 base, with 7 bases between. The CDR3 loop spans 14 amino acids. Germline V gene data show CDR1 as MGHRA and CDR2 as YSYEKL. CDR3 amino acids: CASSQDPRSYEQYF. CDR3 coding DNA: TGCGCCAGCAGCCAAGATCCGAGATCCTACGAGCAGTACTTC.

The V gene is TRBV27, the J gene TRBJ2-7, with D possibly TRBD1 on 6 matching bases. CDR1 MNHEY and CDR2 SMNVEV come from the germline V gene (reference sequence). V was trimmed by 2 bases and J by 5 bases, leaving 13 bases between them. This CDR3 comprises 14 residues. CDR3 region: CASSLMRTEDEQYF. The CDR3, as DNA: TGTGCCAGCAGTTTAATGAGGACAGAAGACGAGCAGTACTTC.

Comment on this clonotype: Sequence at one end of the junction differs from germline and may be a read error. The CDR3 DNA is TGCGCCAGCAGCCAAGAGGTTAGGGAGGGGACCCGGTACTTC. This codes for CASSQEVREGTRYF. The chain employs TRBV4-3 and TRBJ2-5, with TRBD2 matching 7 bases. CDR3 size: 14 residues. CDR1 and CDR2 from the germline V gene are LGHNA and YSLEER.

This clonotype has only a few counts. V is TRBV23-1 and J is TRBJ2-1, with a weak D call TRBD1 (6 bases). TRBV23-1 is noted as an ORF with a role that remains uncertain. This CDR3 spans 15 amino acids. Trimming left V 4 bases short and J 4 bases short, with 14 bases between. The CDR3 nucleotides are TGCGCCAGCAGTCGTCCGACAGGATCTTACAATGAGCAGTTCTTC. This codes for CASSRPTGSYNEQFF.